These T cell receptor beta chains were read from a single sample in a study of response to subunit inactivated influenza vaccine. Using its own MiXCR run on the RT-PCR reads, TCRdb lists one record per CDR3 protein. Of roughly 700,000 distinct CDR3 sequences in the sample, 14% were seen once. The sample consisted of PBMCs from blood, taken around 15 days before vaccination. The receptors were gathered from a man aged 50 or older who received an inactivated influenza vaccine. CDR3s include the opening cysteine and the closing phenylalanine or tryptophan. D genes are given only for firm matches. Clone size is given for some rows only: seen once, a few or many times, or a class if the clone is expanded.

CDR3nt	CDR3aa	v_gene	j_gene	d_gene	abundance
TGTGCCAGCAGGTCCGGACAGGACACGAACACCGGGGAGCTGTTTTTT	CASRSGQDTNTGELFF	TRBV12-3/TRBV12-4	TRBJ2-2	TRBD1	few
TGTGCCACCAGCAAAGCGGGGGGGCCCTCAGATACGCAGTATTTT	CATSKAGGPSDTQYF	TRBV15	TRBJ2-3	TRBD2	.
TGTGCCAGCAGCTCCCGAAGGGACAGGGTAGAGACCCAGTACTTC	CASSSRRDRVETQYF	TRBV9	TRBJ2-5	TRBD1	few
TGTGCCAGCAGCGGGCTAGCGGGGCCCACCGGGGAGCTGTTTTTT	CASSGLAGPTGELFF	TRBV11-2	TRBJ2-2	TRBD2	.
TGCGCCAGCAGCTTGGACGGGAGGGACACCGGGGAGCTGTTTTTT	CASSLDGRDTGELFF	TRBV5-1	TRBJ2-2	TRBD2	.
TGTGCCAGCAGTTTAGGGGGACAGGGAACCTTGCTAGGTTCACCCCTCCACTTT	CASSLGGQGTLLGSPLHF	TRBV28	TRBJ1-6	TRBD1	.
TGTGCCAGCAGTTACTCGTGGACCAGTCCTATGGGGGACAATGAGCAGTTCTTC	CASSYSWTSPMGDNEQFF	TRBV6-5	TRBJ2-1	.	.
TGTGCCAGCAGCGTAGGTCGTCGACAAGAGACCCAGTACTTC	CASSVGRRQETQYF	TRBV9	TRBJ2-5	.	.
TGCAGTGCTAGATGGACGGGGCGTCTGAACACTGAAGCTTTCTTT	CSARWTGRLNTEAFF	TRBV20-1	TRBJ1-1	.	.
TGTGCCACCAGCACGGGCTACGAGCAGTACTTC	CATSTGYEQYF	TRBV6-6	TRBJ2-7	.	few
TGCGCCAGCAGCTTGGCCGGCAACCCAGGGGTTGATTCACCCCTCCACTTT	CASSLAGNPGVDSPLHF	TRBV5-1	TRBJ1-6	.	.
TGTGCCACCAGCGGAGGGGGCCTAGGATACGAGCAGTACTTC	CATSGGGLGYEQYF	TRBV15	TRBJ2-7	.	.
TGTGCCAGCAGTTACGGGCGGGACAGGGGTTTCGGTTCCTACAATGAGCAGTTCTTC	CASSYGRDRGFGSYNEQFF	TRBV6-5	TRBJ2-1	TRBD1	.
TGCGCCAGCAGCCAAGATTGGCTAGAAACCTACGAGCAGTACTTC	CASSQDWLETYEQYF	TRBV4-3	TRBJ2-7	.	many
TGTGCCATCAGGGGAGCCTCTCAGGGGCACGGCTACACCTTC	CAIRGASQGHGYTF	TRBV10-3	TRBJ1-2	.	.
TGCAGCGTTGATTCAGGCGCGCTGAACTTC	CSVDSGALNF	TRBV29-1	TRBJ1-2	.	few
TGTGCCAGCAGCTTGGGCGGGAGAGGGCCCTACAATGAGCAGTTCTTC	CASSLGGRGPYNEQFF	TRBV7-8	TRBJ2-1	TRBD2	.
TGTGCCAGCAGCCCTCGTCCCGGGGAGAGAGAGACCCAGTACTTC	CASSPRPGERETQYF	TRBV5-6	TRBJ2-5	.	.
TGTGCCAGCAGTCGAGGGAACTACGAGCAGTACTTC	CASSRGNYEQYF	TRBV28	TRBJ2-7	.	.
TGCGCCAGCAGCTTGGGACGTAACTACGAGCAGTACTTC	CASSLGRNYEQYF	TRBV5-1	TRBJ2-7	.	many
TGTGCCAGCAGTTACTCTCCAGGTTCAAAGGCCCAGTACTTC	CASSYSPGSKAQYF	TRBV6-2/TRBV6-3	TRBJ2-5	.	.
TGCAGTGCTAGAGTGTCGACAGTGAGCACTGAAGCTTTCTTT	CSARVSTVSTEAFF	TRBV20-1	TRBJ1-1	.	.